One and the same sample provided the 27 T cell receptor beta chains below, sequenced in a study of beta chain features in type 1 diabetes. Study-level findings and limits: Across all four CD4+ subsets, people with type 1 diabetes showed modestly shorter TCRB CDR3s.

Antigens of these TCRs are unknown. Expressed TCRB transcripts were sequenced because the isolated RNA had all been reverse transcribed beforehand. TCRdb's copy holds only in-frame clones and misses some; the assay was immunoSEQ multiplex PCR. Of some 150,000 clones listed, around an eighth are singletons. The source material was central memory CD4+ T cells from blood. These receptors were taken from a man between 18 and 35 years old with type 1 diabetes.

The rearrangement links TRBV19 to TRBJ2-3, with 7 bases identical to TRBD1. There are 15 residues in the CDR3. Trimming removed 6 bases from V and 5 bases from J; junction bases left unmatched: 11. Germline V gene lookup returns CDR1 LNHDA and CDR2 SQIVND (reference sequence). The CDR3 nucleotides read TGTGCCAGTAGGCCCGGGACAGACTTTGGAGATACGCAGTATTTT. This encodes CASRPGTDFGDTQYF.

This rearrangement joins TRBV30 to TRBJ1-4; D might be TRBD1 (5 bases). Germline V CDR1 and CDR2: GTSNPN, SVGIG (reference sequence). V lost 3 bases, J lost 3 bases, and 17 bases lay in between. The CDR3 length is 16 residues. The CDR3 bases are TGTGCCTGGAGCTCCTTGACCTCGGGGGCTAATGAAAAACTGTTTTTT. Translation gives CAWSSLTSGANEKLFF.

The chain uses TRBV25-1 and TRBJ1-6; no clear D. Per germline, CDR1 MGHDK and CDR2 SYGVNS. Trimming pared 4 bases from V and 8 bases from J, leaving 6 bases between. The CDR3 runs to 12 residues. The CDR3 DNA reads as TGTGCCAGCAGTGTGGCCTATTCACCCCTCCACTTT. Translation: CASSVAYSPLHF.

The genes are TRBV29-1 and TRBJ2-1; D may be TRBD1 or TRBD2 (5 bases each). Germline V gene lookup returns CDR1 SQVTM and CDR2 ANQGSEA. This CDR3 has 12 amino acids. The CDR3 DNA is TGCACCTTCTGGGACGTCAACAATGAGCAGTTCTTC. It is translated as CTFWDVNNEQFF.

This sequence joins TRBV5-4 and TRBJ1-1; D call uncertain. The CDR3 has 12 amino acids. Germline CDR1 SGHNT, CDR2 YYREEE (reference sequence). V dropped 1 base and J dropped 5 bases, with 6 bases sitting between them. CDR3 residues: CASSLKETEAFF. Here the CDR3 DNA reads TGTGCCAGCAGCTTGAAGGAAACTGAAGCTTTCTTT.

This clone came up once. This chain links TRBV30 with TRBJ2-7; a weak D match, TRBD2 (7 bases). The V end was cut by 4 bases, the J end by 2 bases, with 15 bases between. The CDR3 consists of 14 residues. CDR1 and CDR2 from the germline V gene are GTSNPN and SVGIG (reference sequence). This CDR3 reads CAWTRGAGTYEQYF. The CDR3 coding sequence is TGTGCCTGGACCCGGGGGGCAGGGACCTACGAGCAGTACTTC. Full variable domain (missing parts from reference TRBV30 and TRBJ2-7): SQTIHQWPATLVQPVGSPLSLECTVEGTSNPNLYWYRQAAGRGLQLLFYSVGIGQISSEVPQNLSASRPQDRQFILSSKKLLLSDSGFYLCAWTRGAGTYEQYFGPGTRLTVT.

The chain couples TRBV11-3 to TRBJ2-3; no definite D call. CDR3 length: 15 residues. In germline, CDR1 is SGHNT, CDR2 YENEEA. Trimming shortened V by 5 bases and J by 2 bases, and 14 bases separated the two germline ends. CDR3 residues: CASSRRADVTDTQYF. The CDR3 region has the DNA TGTGCCAGCAGCCGTCGGGCCGATGTCACAGATACGCAGTATTTT.

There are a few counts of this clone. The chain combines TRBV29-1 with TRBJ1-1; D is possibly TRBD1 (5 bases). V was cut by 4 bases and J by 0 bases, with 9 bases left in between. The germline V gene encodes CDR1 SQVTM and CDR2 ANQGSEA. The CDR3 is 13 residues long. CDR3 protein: CSVGGGVNTEAFF. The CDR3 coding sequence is TGCAGCGTTGGTGGAGGGGTGAACACTGAAGCTTTCTTT.

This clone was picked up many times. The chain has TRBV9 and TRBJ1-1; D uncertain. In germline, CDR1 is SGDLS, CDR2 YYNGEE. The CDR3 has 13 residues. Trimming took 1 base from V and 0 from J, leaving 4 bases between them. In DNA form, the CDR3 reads TGTGCCAGCAGCGTATTTTTGAACACTGAAGCTTTCTTT. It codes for CASSVFLNTEAFF.

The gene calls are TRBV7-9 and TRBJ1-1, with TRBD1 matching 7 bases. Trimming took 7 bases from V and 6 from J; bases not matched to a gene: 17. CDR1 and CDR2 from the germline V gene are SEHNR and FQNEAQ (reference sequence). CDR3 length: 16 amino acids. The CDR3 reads CASTDTRQGSLAEAFF. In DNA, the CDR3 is TGTGCCAGCACCGATACAAGACAGGGATCATTAGCTGAAGCTTTCTTT.

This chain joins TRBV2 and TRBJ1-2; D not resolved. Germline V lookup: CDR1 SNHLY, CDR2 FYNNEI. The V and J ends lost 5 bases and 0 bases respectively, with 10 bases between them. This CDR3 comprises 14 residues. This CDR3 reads CASSLRATNYGYTF. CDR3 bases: TGTGCCAGCAGTCTGAGGGCTACTAACTATGGCTACACCTTC.

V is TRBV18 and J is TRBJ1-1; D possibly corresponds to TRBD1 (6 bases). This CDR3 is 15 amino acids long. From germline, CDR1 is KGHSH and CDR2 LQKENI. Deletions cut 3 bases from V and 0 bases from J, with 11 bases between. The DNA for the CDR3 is TGTGCCAGCTCACCGTCTGGACAGATGAACACTGAAGCTTTCTTT. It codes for CASSPSGQMNTEAFF.

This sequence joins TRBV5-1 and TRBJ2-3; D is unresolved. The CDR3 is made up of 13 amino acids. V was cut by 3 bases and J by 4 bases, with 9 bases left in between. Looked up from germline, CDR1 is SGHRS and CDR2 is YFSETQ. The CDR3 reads CASSSPGADTQYF. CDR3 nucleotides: TGCGCCAGCAGCTCCCCGGGTGCAGATACGCAGTATTTT.

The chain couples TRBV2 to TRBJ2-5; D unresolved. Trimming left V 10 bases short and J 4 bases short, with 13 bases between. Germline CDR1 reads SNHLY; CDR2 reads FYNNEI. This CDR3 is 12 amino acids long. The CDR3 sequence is CATKERAETQYF. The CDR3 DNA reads TGTGCCACTAAAGAAAGGGCAGAGACCCAGTACTTC.

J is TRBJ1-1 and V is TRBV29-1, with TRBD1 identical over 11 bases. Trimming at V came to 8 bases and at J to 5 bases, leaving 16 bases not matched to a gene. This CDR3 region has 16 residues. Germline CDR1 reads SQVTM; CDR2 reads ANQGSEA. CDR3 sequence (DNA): TGCAGCTCAGTAGGTAGGGACAGGGGGTTCGGGACTGAAGCTTTCTTT. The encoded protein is CSSVGRDRGFGTEAFF. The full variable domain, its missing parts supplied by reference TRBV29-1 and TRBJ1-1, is SAVISQKPSRDICQRGTSLTIQCQVDSQVTMMFWYRQQPGQSLTLIATANQGSEATYESGFVIDKFPISRPNLTFSTLTVSNMSPEDSSIYLCSSVGRDRGFGTEAFFGQGTRLTVV.

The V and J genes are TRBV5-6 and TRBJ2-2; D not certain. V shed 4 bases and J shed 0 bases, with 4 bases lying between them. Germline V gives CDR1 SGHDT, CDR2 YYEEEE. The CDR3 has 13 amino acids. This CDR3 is CASSIANTGELFF. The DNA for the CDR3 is TGTGCCAGCAGCATAGCGAACACCGGGGAGCTGTTTTTT.

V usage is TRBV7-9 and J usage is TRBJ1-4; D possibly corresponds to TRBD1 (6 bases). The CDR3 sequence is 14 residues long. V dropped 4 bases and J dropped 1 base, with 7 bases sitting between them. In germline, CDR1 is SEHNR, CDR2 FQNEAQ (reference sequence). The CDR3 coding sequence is TGTGCCAGCAGCTCGACAGGAACTAATGAAAAACTGTTTTTT. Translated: CASSSTGTNEKLFF.

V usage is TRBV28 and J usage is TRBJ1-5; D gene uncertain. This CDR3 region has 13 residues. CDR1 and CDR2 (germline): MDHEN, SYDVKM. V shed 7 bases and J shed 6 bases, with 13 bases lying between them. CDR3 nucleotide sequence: TGTGCCAGCAATCTTCAGATGGGTCAGCCCCAGCATTTT. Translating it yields CASNLQMGQPQHF.

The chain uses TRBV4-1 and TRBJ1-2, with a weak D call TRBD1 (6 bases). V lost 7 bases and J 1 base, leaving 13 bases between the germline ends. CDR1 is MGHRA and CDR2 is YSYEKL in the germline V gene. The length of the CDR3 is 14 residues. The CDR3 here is CASNGGALNYGYTF. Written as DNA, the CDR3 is TGCGCCAGCAATGGGGGGGCCCTTAACTATGGCTACACCTTC.

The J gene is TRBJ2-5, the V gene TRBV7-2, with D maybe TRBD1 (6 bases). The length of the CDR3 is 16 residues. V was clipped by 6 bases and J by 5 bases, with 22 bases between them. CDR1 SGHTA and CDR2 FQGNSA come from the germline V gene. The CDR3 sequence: CASSIPPGVRIETQYF. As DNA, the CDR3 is TGTGCCAGCAGTATCCCACCAGGGGTACGAATCGAGACCCAGTACTTC.

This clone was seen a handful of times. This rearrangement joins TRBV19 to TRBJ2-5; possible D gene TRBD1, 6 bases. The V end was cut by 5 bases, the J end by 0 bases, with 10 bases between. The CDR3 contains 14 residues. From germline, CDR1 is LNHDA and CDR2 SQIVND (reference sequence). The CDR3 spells CASSSQGYQETQYF. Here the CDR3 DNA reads TGTGCCAGTAGTTCACAGGGTTACCAAGAGACCCAGTACTTC.

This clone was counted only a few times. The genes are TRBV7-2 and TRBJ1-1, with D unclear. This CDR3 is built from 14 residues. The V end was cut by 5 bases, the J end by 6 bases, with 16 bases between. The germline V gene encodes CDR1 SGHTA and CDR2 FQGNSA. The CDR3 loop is CASSLKTGRAEAFF. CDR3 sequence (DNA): TGTGCCAGCAGCCTGAAAACCGGGAGGGCTGAAGCTTTCTTT.

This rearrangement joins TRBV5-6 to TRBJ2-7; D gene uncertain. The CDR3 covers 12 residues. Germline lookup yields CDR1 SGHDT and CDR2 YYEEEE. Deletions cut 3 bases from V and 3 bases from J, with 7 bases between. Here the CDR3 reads CASSYPGYEQYF. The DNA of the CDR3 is TGTGCCAGCAGCTACCCTGGCTACGAGCAGTACTTC. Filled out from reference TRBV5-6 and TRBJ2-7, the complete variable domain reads DAGVTQSPTHLIKTRGQQVTLRCSPKSGHDTVSWYQQALGQGPQFIFQYYEEEERQRGNFPDRFSGHQFPNYSSELNVNALLLGDSALYLCASSYPGYEQYFGPGTRLTVT.

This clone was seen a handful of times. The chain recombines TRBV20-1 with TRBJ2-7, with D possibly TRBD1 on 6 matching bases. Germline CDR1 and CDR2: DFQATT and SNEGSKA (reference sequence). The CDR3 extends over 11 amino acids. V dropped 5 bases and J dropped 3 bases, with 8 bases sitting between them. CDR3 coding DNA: TGCAGTGCTCAACAGGGCTACGAGCAGTACTTC. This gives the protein CSAQQGYEQYF.

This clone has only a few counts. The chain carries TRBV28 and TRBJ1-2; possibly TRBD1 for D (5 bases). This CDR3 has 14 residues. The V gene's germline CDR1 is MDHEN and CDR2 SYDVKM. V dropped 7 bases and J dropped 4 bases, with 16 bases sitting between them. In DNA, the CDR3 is TGTGCCAGCAATCAATACCGGGACGGCTATGGCTACACCTTC. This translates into CASNQYRDGYGYTF.

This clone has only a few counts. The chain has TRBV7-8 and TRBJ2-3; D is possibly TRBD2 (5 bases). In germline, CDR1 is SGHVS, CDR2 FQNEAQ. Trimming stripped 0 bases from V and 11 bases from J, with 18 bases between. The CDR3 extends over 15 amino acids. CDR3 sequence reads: CASSLADLERLKQYF. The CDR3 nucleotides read TGTGCCAGCAGCTTAGCAGATCTGGAGCGACTAAAGCAGTATTTT.

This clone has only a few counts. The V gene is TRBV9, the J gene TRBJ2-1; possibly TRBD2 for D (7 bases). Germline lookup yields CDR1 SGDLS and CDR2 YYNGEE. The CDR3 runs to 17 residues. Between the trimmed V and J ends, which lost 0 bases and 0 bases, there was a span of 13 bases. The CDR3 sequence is CASSVGGGPSSYNEQFF. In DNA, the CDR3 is TGTGCCAGCAGCGTAGGCGGGGGCCCGAGCTCCTACAATGAGCAGTTCTTC.